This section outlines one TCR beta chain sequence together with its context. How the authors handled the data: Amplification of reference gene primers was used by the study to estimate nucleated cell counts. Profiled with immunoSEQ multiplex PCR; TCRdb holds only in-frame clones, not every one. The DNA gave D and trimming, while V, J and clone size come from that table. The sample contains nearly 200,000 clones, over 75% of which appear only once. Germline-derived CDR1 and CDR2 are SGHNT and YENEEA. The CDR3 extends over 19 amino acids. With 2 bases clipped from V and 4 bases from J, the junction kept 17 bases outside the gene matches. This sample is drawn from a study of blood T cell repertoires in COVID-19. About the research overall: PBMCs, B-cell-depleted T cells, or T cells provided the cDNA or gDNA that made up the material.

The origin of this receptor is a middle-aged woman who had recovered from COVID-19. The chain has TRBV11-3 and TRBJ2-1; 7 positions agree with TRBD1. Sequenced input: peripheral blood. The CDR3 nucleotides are TGTGCCAGCAGCTTAATCCCCGCCATCCGGGACAGACGATACAATGAGCAGTTCTTC. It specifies CASSLIPAIRDRRYNEQFF.